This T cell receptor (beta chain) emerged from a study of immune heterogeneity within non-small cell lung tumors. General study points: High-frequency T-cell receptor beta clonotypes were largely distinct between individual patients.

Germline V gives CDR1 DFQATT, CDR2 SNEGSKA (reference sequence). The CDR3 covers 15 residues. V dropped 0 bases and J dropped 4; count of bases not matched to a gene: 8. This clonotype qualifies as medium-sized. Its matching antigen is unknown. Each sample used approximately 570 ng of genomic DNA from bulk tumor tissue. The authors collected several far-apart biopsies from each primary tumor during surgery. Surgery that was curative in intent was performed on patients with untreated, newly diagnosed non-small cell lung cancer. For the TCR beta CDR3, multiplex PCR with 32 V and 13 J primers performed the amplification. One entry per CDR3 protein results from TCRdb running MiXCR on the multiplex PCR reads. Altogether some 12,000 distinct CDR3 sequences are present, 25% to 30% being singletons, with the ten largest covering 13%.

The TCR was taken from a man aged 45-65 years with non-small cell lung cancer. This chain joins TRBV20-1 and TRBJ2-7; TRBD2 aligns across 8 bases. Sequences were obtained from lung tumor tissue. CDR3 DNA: TGCAGTGCTAGAGATCCCCCGGGGGGGCTTTACGAGCAGTACTTC. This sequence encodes CSARDPPGGLYEQYF.